These 10 T cell receptor beta chains came from one sample sequenced in a study of beta chain features in type 1 diabetes. Whole-study results and caveats: Type 1 diabetes patients had TCRB CDR3s that were shorter (moderately but significantly so) in all four CD4+ subsets.

Reverse transcription of all isolated RNA meant that expressed TCRB transcripts were sequenced. Assay: immunoSEQ multiplex PCR; the TCRdb copy retains only in-frame clones and omits some. Among a few hundred thousand clones listed, about 10% were seen once. These receptors have no known antigen. Sequencing used central memory CD4+ T cells from blood. These receptors were collected from a man aged 30 to 45 with type 1 diabetes.

The genes are TRBV30 and TRBJ2-3; no definite D call. Trimming removed 1 base at V and 2 bases at J, with 7 bases between. CDR3 length equals 13 residues. Germline V gene data show CDR1 as GTSNPN and CDR2 as SVGIG (reference sequence). In nucleotides, the CDR3 is TGTGCCTGGAGTGAGGCCTTCACAGATACGCAGTATTTT. Translating it yields CAWSEAFTDTQYF.

J is TRBJ2-5 and V is TRBV5-1; 10 bases fit TRBD1. The CDR3 runs to 16 residues. The V and J ends lost 4 bases and 5 bases, in that order; junction bases with no gene match: 11. The germline CDR1 and CDR2 sequences are SGHRS and YFSETQ. The CDR3 reads CASSQTGGAGGETQYF. The CDR3 DNA reads TGCGCCAGCAGCCAGACAGGGGGCGCGGGCGGGGAGACCCAGTACTTC.

V and J are TRBV7-8 and TRBJ2-7; 9 nucleotides agree with TRBD1. V gave up 5 bases and J gave up 7 bases; unmatched junction bases: 9. The germline V gene encodes CDR1 SGHVS and CDR2 FQNEAQ. The CDR3 has 14 residues. In nucleotides, the CDR3 is TGTGCCAGCAGCGCGCGGGACAGGGCGGGAGAGCAGTACTTC. Its protein is CASSARDRAGEQYF.

The chain recombines TRBV10-2 with TRBJ1-2; no clear D gene. The V end lost 11 bases, the J end lost 4 bases, and 17 bases lay between the germline ends. The CDR3 is 13 residues long. CDR1 is WSHSY and CDR2 is SAAADI in the germline V gene. CDR3 sequence (DNA): TGCGCCGCCCGAAAGACGGATGGCTATGGCTACACCTTC. This sequence encodes CAARKTDGYGYTF.

The chain combines TRBV7-2 with TRBJ2-1, with D perhaps given as TRBD1 or TRBD2 (5 bases each). The CDR3 contains 14 residues. CDR1 is SGHTA, CDR2 FQGNSA, per germline. V was cut by 1 base and J by 6 bases, with 10 bases left in between. The CDR3 region is CASSLDGASNEQFF. As DNA, the CDR3 is TGTGCCAGCAGCTTAGACGGGGCGAGCAATGAGCAGTTCTTC.

This clone appeared a few times. V and J are TRBV9 and TRBJ1-1; 8 bases line up with TRBD1. Germline V gene data show CDR1 as SGDLS and CDR2 as YYNGEE. V shed 7 bases, J shed 0 bases, and the junction held 8 bases outside the gene matches. There are 15 residues in the CDR3. CDR3 sequence (DNA): TGTGCCAGCCGACAGGGGTTCACATTGAACACTGAAGCTTTCTTT. It translates to CASRQGFTLNTEAFF.

As concerns this clone: This sample includes further DNA sequences coding for the same CDR3. The chain recombines TRBV7-9 with TRBJ1-1; D is uncertain. The V and J ends lost 1 base and 8 bases respectively, with 5 bases between them. CDR1 SEHNR and CDR2 FQNEAQ come from the germline V gene (reference sequence). This CDR3 spans 11 amino acids. CDR3 sequence (DNA): TGTGCCAGCAGCTTAGGTGGGGAAGCTTTCTTT. This encodes CASSLGGEAFF.

In its sample, this clone was seen a few times. Other DNA variants within this sample encode the same CDR3. This CDR3 is CASSLNTGELFF. Written as DNA, the CDR3 is TGCGCCAGCAGCTTGAACACCGGGGAGCTGTTTTTT. The rearrangement joins TRBV5-1 to TRBJ2-2; D remains ambiguous. In germline, CDR1 is SGHRS, CDR2 YFSETQ. The CDR3 length is 12 residues. V was pared by 1 base and J by 2 bases, with 0 bases between.

This clone was recorded a few times. Distinct nucleotide sequences in the sample also encode this CDR3. The chain uses TRBV28 and TRBJ1-1; D is possibly TRBD1 (6 bases). Per the germline V gene, CDR1 is MDHEN and CDR2 is SYDVKM. This CDR3 is built from 14 residues. Deletions cut 1 base from V and 5 bases from J, with 11 bases between. The CDR3 is CASSLSQGGTEAFF. The CDR3 bases are TGTGCCAGCAGTTTATCACAGGGCGGGACTGAAGCTTTCTTT.

This chain joins TRBV7-9 and TRBJ2-1; D is ambiguous. Germline V CDR1 and CDR2: SEHNR, FQNEAQ (reference sequence). V was pared by 2 bases and J by 7 bases, with 12 bases between. This CDR3 has 14 amino acids. CDR3: CASSLREGNNEQFF. The DNA of the CDR3 is TGTGCCAGCAGCTTAAGGGAAGGAAATAATGAGCAGTTCTTC.